This TCR beta chain was sequenced during a study of CD8+ T cells in alopecia areata. Study-level information: Among treated patients, oral tofacitinib was administered at 5 to 10 mg twice daily. Overall study findings and caveats: Higher clonality than in normal scalp was seen in lesional scalp, especially alopecia totalis/universalis.

In each case, RNA was isolated and then reverse transcribed into cDNA as the sequencing template. The assay was immunoSEQ multiplex PCR, and TCRdb's table has in-frame clones only and misses some. The sample records approximately 210,000 clones, more than 55% being singletons. The CDR3 contains 12 residues. The V end was cut by 7 bases, the J end by 0 bases, with 6 bases between. Looked up from germline, CDR1 is SGHTA and CDR2 is FQGNSA. Specified treatment: oral pan-JAK inhibitor, 5-10 mg twice daily. Turning to this clone: No antigen is known for it.

This specimen consisted of CD4+ T cells sorted from blood, obtained at week 4, from a patient treated with tofacitinib. This rearrangement joins TRBV7-2 to TRBJ1-1, with unresolved D. This receptor was obtained from a human donor with alopecia areata. As DNA, the CDR3 is TGTGCCAGCACGGAGATGAACACTGAAGCTTTCTTT. This gives the protein CASTEMNTEAFF.